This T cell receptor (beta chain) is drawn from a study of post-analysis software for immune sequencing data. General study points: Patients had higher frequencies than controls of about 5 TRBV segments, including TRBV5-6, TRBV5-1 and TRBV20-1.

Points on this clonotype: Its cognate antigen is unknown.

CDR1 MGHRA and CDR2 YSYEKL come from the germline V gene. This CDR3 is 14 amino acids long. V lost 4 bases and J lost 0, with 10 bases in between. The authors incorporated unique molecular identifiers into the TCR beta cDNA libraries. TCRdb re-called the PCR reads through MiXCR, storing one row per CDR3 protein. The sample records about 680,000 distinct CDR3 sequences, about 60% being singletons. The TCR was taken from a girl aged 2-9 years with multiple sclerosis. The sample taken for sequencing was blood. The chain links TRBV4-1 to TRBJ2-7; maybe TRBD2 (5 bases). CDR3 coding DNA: TGCGCCAGCAGCCCAGAAGGACTCTCCTACGAGCAGTACTTC. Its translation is CASSPEGLSYEQYF.